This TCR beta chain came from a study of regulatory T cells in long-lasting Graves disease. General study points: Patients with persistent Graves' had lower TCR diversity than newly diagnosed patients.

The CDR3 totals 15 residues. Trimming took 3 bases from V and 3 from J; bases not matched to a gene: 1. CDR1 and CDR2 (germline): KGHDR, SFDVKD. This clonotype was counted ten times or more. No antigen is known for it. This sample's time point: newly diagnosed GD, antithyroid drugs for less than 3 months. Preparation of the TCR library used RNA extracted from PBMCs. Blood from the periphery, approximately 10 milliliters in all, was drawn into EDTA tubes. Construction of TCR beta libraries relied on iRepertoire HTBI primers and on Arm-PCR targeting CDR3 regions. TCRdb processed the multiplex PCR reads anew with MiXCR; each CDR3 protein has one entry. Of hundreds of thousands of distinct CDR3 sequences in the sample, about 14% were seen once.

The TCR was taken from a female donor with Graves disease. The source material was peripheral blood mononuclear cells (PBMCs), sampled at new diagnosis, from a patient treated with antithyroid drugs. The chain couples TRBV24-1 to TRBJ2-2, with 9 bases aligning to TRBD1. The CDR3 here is CATSDGDRDTGELFF. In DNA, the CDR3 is TGTGCCACCAGTGATGGGGACAGGGACACCGGGGAGCTGTTTTTT.